Detailed here is one T cell receptor (beta chain). The sample comes from a study of T cell changes during pregnancy in multiple sclerosis. The table came from immunoSEQ multiplex PCR; TCRdb's copy has only in-frame clones and leaves some out. The sample gives tens of thousands of clones, about 94% of which show up once; just over 2.5% is in the top ten. After removal of 6 bases from V and 4 bases from J, the junction contained 10 bases not matched to a gene. The CDR3 length is 15 residues. Germline assignment: CDR1 SGHRS and CDR2 YFSETQ. The sequences come from CD8+ T cells from peripheral blood mononuclear cells, collected after pregnancy. V usage is TRBV5-1 and J usage is TRBJ1-2; the match to TRBD1 covers 9 bases. This TCR was sampled from a female donor with multiple sclerosis, enrolled in a pregnancy study. The CDR3 DNA follows: TGCGCCAGCAACTCGGGACAGGGAGGTATCTATGGCTACACCTTC. Protein: CASNSGQGGIYGYTF.